A single sample is the source of the 21 T cell receptor beta chains below, sequenced in a study of a mutant IDH1 vaccine in newly diagnosed glioma (dated by TCRdb to about 2021). No antigen has been assigned to these receptors. What this sample's time point label stands for: week 11, during vaccination. Each vaccine dose was 300 ug of a 20-mer mutant IDH1 peptide in Montanide, given subcutaneously with topical imiquimod. The library came from the immunoSEQ multiplex PCR assay. Here the immuneACCESS table is served through TCRdb, limited to in-frame sequences with V and J called. Missing clones are a known gap in these copies; in checked studies unresolved V genes cover under half, and the rest lacks a known reason. The sample yields about 120,000 clones; almost 90% were counted once. Under 0.8% of the sample rests with the top ten. The sample here was PBMCs, taken from a glioma patient whose treatment included an IDH1 peptide vaccine. The origin of the receptors is a woman in her forties or fifties with glioma.

This clone was seen a single time. This chain links TRBV28 with TRBJ1-2; D remains ambiguous. In germline, CDR1 is MDHEN, CDR2 SYDVKM. The CDR3 sequence is 14 residues long. With 2 bases removed from V and 4 bases from J, the gap between germline ends came to 11 bases. The CDR3 protein is CASSLLQPPYGYTF. The DNA of the CDR3 is TGTGCCAGCAGTTTACTCCAGCCGCCCTATGGCTACACCTTC.

J is TRBJ1-1 and V is TRBV7-9; D is undetermined. CDR1 and CDR2 from the germline V gene are SEHNR and FQNEAQ (reference sequence). Trimming took off 2 bases at V and 2 bases at J, with 9 bases between the two ends. The CDR3 has 14 residues. CDR3 bases: TGTGCCAGCAGCTTACCGGACGGAAACACTGAAGCTTTCTTT. Encoded protein: CASSLPDGNTEAFF.

The rearrangement uses TRBV28 and TRBJ2-4, with 7 bases fitting TRBD1. The V segment lost 3 bases and the J segment 0 bases; nucleotides outside the gene matches: 5. The CDR3 contains 16 residues. Germline CDR1 MDHEN, CDR2 SYDVKM. The CDR3 reads CASSLNRGLAKNIQYF. The CDR3 DNA sequence: TGTGCCAGCAGTTTGAACAGGGGCTTAGCCAAAAACATTCAGTACTTC.

The chain joins TRBV27 to TRBJ2-5; D perhaps matches TRBD1 (6 bases). CDR3 length equals 14 residues. V was pared by 5 bases and J by 4 bases, with 14 bases between. The germline V gene has CDR1 MNHEY and CDR2 SMNVEV (reference sequence). CDR3 DNA: TGTGCCAGCAGTGGCAGGGGTAGGGCAGAGACCCAGTACTTC. Translation gives CASSGRGRAETQYF.

This clone was observed once. The CDR3 coding sequence is TGTGCCAGCAGCTTAGCGTACGGGGAGCCTGACGAGCAGTACTTC. Residues: CASSLAYGEPDEQYF. The genes are TRBV7-9 and TRBJ2-7; D possibly corresponds to TRBD2 (5 bases). The V gene lost 0 bases and the J gene lost 5 bases, with 14 bases spanning the gap. From germline, CDR1 is SEHNR and CDR2 FQNEAQ (reference sequence). CDR3 length: 15 residues.

This chain connects TRBV30 to TRBJ1-2; TRBD1 might be the D (6 bases). Germline-derived CDR1 and CDR2 are GTSNPN and SVGIG (reference sequence). The CDR3 has 14 residues. V lost 1 base and J 6 bases, leaving 15 bases between the germline ends. The DNA for the CDR3 is TGTGCCTGGAGTGGCCACAGGGTTATCAATGGCTACACCTTC. Amino acids: CAWSGHRVINGYTF.

The CDR3 DNA is TGTGCCAGCAGTTACTCACTAGCGGGATTCTCAAACATTCAGTACTTC. It yields the protein CASSYSLAGFSNIQYF. This chain joins TRBV6-5 and TRBJ2-4; 10 positions agree with TRBD2. V gave up 0 bases and J gave up 6 bases; unmatched junction bases: 5. The CDR3 has 16 amino acids. From germline, CDR1 is MNHEY and CDR2 SVGAGI.

The V gene is TRBV27, the J gene TRBJ1-2; 7 bases match TRBD1. The CDR3 spans 17 residues. With 4 bases clipped from V and 0 bases from J, the junction kept 11 bases outside the gene matches. Germline V gene sequence: CDR1 MNHEY, CDR2 SMNVEV (reference sequence). The CDR3: CASSWIGTEGANYGYTF. Here the CDR3 DNA reads TGTGCCAGCAGTTGGATAGGGACAGAAGGAGCTAACTATGGCTACACCTTC.

The V gene is TRBV7-6, the J gene TRBJ1-1; D not resolved. There are 18 residues in the CDR3. V lost 4 bases to trimming and J lost 0 bases, with 21 bases between them. Germline values: CDR1 SGHVS, CDR2 FNYEAQ. CDR3 loop: CASSSLPTYRDMNTEAFF. CDR3 nucleotide sequence: TGTGCCAGCAGCTCTTTACCGACCTACAGAGACATGAACACTGAAGCTTTCTTT.

In DNA, the CDR3 is TGTGCCAGCAAGGGACTAGCGGGCACCTACAATGAGCAGTTCTTC. Amino acid sequence: CASKGLAGTYNEQFF. This chain links TRBV7-9 with TRBJ2-1; TRBD2 agrees at 12 bases. CDR1 is SEHNR and CDR2 is FQNEAQ in the germline V gene (reference sequence). V shed 7 bases, J shed 2 bases, and the junction held 3 bases outside the gene matches. The CDR3 totals 15 residues. Complete variable domain (other parts from reference TRBV7-9 and TRBJ2-1): DTGVSQNPRHKITKRGQNVTFRCDPISEHNRLYWYRQTLGQGPEFLTYFQNEAQLEKSRLLSDRFSAERPKGSFSTLEIQRTEQGDSAMYLCASKGLAGTYNEQFFGPGTRLTVL.

The chain carries TRBV5-1 and TRBJ1-4; the D is unclear. This CDR3 region has 13 residues. The ends were cut back, 0 bases at V and 1 base at J, with 1 base in the middle. Germline CDR1 reads SGHRS; CDR2 reads YFSETQ. As DNA, the CDR3 is TGCGCCAGCAGCTTGGGAACTAATGAAAAACTGTTTTTT. Encoded protein: CASSLGTNEKLFF.

This sequence joins TRBV13 and TRBJ2-7; D may correspond to TRBD1 or TRBD2 (5 bases each). The CDR3 sequence is 14 residues long. Germline CDR1 PRHDT, CDR2 FYEKMQ (reference sequence). Between the trimmed V and J ends, which lost 5 bases and 6 bases, there was a span of 17 bases. CDR3 protein: CASSTGTEGSEQYF. CDR3 nucleotides: TGTGCCAGCAGCACCGGGACCGAGGGCTCCGAGCAGTACTTC.

This clone was seen more than once but under ten times. The chain uses TRBV7-9 and TRBJ1-2, with TRBD1 matching 7 bases. Losses at the gene ends were 5 bases for V and 7 bases for J; bases not matched to a gene: 13. Germline V gene data show CDR1 as SEHNR and CDR2 as FQNEAQ (reference sequence). This CDR3 spans 15 amino acids. The CDR3: CASSLFGEGTVGYTF. CDR3 DNA sequence: TGTGCCAGCAGCCTCTTCGGGGAGGGGACAGTTGGCTACACCTTC.

V gene TRBV6-5 combines with J gene TRBJ2-7, with TRBD1 matching 8 bases. The germline gives CDR1 MNHEY, CDR2 SVGAGI. Unmatched junction bases numbered 17, after V lost 9 bases and J lost 7 bases. The CDR3 is 15 amino acids. In DNA form, the CDR3 reads TGTGCCAGTTCAAGTGGGGGCAGGGGGCGCGAGGAGCAGTACTTC. Translating it yields CASSSGGRGREEQYF.

In its sample, this clone was seen a few times. Other DNA sequences in the same sample also yield this CDR3. The rearrangement joins TRBV10-3 to TRBJ2-1; tentatively, D is TRBD2 (6 bases). Germline-derived CDR1 and CDR2 are ENHRY and SYGVKD. V was shortened by 0 bases and J by 3 bases, with 9 bases between the two germline ends. CDR3 length equals 15 residues. CDR3 nucleotides: TGTGCCATCAGTGAGTCGGCGGGAAACTACAATGAGCAGTTCTTC. Its protein product is CAISESAGNYNEQFF.

The rearrangement joins TRBV23-1 to TRBJ1-5, with 7 positions matching TRBD1. TRBV23-1 is known as an ORF, though its function is uncertain. The CDR3 extends over 16 amino acids. The J segment lost 5 bases and the V segment lost 3 bases, leaving 10 bases of the junction unmatched. In DNA form, the CDR3 reads TGCGCCAGCAGTCACTCGACAGGGCGAGTGGATCAGCCCCAGCATTTT. Protein product: CASSHSTGRVDQPQHF.

This clone came up a few times. The rearrangement links TRBV19 to TRBJ1-1; maybe TRBD1 (6 bases). V was trimmed by 5 bases and J by 1 base, leaving 14 bases between them. This CDR3 region has 15 residues. Germline assignment: CDR1 LNHDA and CDR2 SQIVND (reference sequence). Written as DNA, the CDR3 is TGTGCCAGTAGTCCCCAGACAGGACGGAACACTGAAGCTTTCTTT. It specifies CASSPQTGRNTEAFF. The whole variable domain, remainder taken from reference TRBV19 and TRBJ1-1, is DGGITQSPKYLFRKEGQNVTLSCEQNLNHDAMYWYRQDPGQGLRLIYYSQIVNDFQKGDIAEGYSVSREKKESFPLTVTSAQKNPTAFYLCASSPQTGRNTEAFFGQGTRLTVV.

The V gene is TRBV11-1, the J gene TRBJ2-7; D call uncertain. This CDR3 spans 14 amino acids. V gave up 4 bases and J gave up 4 bases, with 14 bases separating them. The germline CDR1 and CDR2 sequences are SGHAT and FQDESV (reference sequence). CDR3 coding DNA: TGTGCCAGCAGCTCTTACGAAGATGGGTACGAGCAGTACTTC. It is translated as CASSSYEDGYEQYF.

As to this clone: Germline and junction disagree at one end, which may indicate a read error. The chain employs TRBV5-3 and TRBJ2-7; the D call may be TRBD1 or TRBD2 (6 bases each). TRBV5-3 is an ORF for which the function is uncertain. This CDR3 has 15 residues. CDR3 protein: CASSLGAGLSYEQYF. The CDR3 region has the DNA TGTGCCAGCAGCTTGGGGGCGGGACTGTCCTACGAGCAGTACTTC.

In DNA form, the CDR3 reads TGTGCCAGCAGCTCGGCGACCGGGAGAAGGACTGAAGCTTTCTTT. Its protein is CASSSATGRRTEAFF. The J gene is TRBJ1-1, the V gene TRBV7-8; D remains ambiguous. Germline V gene data show CDR1 as SGHVS and CDR2 as FQNEAQ. The CDR3 is 15 amino acids. V lost 4 bases to trimming and J lost 5 bases, with 17 bases between them.

The J gene is TRBJ2-5, the V gene TRBV19; D is possibly TRBD2 (5 bases). The better agreement between TRBJ2-7 and the DNA end casts doubt on the J call. The germline CDR1 and CDR2 sequences are LNHDA and SQIVND (reference sequence). This CDR3 region has 12 residues. The CDR3 bases are TGTGCCAGTAGTATCAGGCGGGACGAGCAGTACTTC. Translation: CASSIRRDEQYF.